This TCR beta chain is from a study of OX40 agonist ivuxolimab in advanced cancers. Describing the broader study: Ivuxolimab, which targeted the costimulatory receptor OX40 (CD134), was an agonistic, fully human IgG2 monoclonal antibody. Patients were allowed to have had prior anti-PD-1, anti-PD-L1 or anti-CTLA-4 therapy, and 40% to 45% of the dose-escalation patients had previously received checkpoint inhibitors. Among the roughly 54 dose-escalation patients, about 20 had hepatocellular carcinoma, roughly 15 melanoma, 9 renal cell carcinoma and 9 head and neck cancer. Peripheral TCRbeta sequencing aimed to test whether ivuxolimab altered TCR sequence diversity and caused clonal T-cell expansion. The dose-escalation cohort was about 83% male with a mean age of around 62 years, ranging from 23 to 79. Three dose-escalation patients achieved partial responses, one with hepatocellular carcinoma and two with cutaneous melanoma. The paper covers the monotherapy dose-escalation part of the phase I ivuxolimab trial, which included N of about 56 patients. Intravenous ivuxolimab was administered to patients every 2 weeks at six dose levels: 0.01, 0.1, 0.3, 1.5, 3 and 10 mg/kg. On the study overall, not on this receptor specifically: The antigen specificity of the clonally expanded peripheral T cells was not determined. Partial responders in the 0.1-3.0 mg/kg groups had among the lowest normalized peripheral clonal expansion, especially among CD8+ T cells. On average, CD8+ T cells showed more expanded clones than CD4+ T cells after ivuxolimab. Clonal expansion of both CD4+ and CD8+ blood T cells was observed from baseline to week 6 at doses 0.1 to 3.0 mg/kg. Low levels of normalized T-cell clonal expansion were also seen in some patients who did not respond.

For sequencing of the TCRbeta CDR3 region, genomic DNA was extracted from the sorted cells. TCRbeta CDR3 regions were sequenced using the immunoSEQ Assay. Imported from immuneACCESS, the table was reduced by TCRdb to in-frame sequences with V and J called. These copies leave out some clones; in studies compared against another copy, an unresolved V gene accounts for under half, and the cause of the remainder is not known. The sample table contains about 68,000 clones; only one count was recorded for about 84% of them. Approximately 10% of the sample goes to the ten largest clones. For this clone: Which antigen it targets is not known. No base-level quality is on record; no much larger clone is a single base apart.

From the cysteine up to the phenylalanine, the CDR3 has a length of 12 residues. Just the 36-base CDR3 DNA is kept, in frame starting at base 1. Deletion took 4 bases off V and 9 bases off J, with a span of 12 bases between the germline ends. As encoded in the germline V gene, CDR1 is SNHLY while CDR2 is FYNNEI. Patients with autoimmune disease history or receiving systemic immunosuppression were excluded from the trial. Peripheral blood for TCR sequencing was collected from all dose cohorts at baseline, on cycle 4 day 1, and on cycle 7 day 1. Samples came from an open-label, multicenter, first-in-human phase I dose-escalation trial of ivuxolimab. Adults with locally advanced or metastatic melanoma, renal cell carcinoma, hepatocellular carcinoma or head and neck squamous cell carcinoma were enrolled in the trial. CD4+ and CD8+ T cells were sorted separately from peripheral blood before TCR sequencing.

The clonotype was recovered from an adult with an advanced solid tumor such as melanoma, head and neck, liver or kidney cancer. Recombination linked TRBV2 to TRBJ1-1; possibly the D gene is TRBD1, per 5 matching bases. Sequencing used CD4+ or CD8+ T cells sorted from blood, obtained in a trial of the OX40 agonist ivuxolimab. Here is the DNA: TGTGCCAGCAGTGGGGGGAGCCCGAAAGCTTTCTTT. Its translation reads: CASSGGSPKAFF.